Listed below are T cell receptor beta chains from one sample, sequenced in a study of blood T cell dynamics during melanoma immunotherapy. Clones were sequenced by immunoSEQ multiplex PCR, and TCRdb holds only the in-frame ones, with some missing. The repertoire holds several thousand clones, less than 90% seen once, with around 13% in the top ten. The material was blood, obtained from a patient treated with checkpoint blockade. These receptors were taken from a human donor with melanoma. Both conserved end residues are part of each CDR3. A D gene is named only where the DNA matches it firmly. Clone size is given for some rows only: seen once, a few or many times, or a class if the clone is expanded.

NA	TRBJ2-7	TRBV11-3	NA	TGTGCCAGCAGCTTATCTCCCGGGGACGAGCAGTACTTC	CASSLSPGDEQYF
TRBD1	TRBJ1-6	TRBV5-4	NA	TGTGCCAGCAGCCTCACAAAAGGGGGGACAGGGCGTTCACCCCTCCACTTT	CASSLTKGGTGRSPLHF
TRBD1	TRBJ1-3	TRBV6-6	NA	TGTGCCAGCAGTACGACAGGGACCGGAAACACCATATATTTT	CASSTTGTGNTIYF
NA	TRBJ2-7	TRBV30	NA	TGTGCCTGGAGTGTACTGAGCTACGAGCAGTACTTC	CAWSVLSYEQYF
TRBD1	TRBJ1-2	TRBV19	NA	TGTGCCAGTCGGACAGGGACTCTTAACTATGGCTACACCTTC	CASRTGTLNYGYTF
NA	TRBJ1-6	TRBV12-5	NA	TGTGCTAGTGGTTTAAATTCACCCCTCCACTTT	CASGLNSPLHF
TRBD1	TRBJ2-7	TRBV6-5	NA	TGTGCCAGCCGGGACAGGGGGTACGAGCAGTACTTC	CASRDRGYEQYF
NA	TRBJ1-2	TRBV5-1	NA	TGCGCCAGCAGCTTAGGGGGCTATGGCTACACCTTC	CASSLGGYGYTF
NA	TRBJ2-7	TRBV12-5	NA	TGTGCTAGTGGTTTAGAGGGCCGGGGCTACGAGCAGTACTTC	CASGLEGRGYEQYF
NA	TRBJ1-2	TRBV5-1	NA	TGCGCCAGTACCCAGGGGCGACCAGACGATGGCTACACCTTC	CASTQGRPDDGYTF
NA	TRBJ1-5	TRBV19	NA	TGTGCCAGTAGCGACAACAGGGTCCGGAATCAGCCCCAGCATTTT	CASSDNRVRNQPQHF
TRBD1	TRBJ2-7	TRBV6-5	NA	TGTGCCAGCGGACCGGGACAGGGGCTGGGCGAGCAGTACTTC	CASGPGQGLGEQYF
NA	TRBJ1-1	TRBV27	NA	TGTGCAGCAGTTCTCCGCCGCGGGCAGGAGAACACTGAAGCTTTCTTT	CAAVLRRGQENTEAFF
TRBD1	TRBJ1-6	TRBV11-2	few	TGTGCCAGCAGCTTCCAGGGGACAGGGAATTCACCCCTCCACTTT	CASSFQGTGNSPLHF
NA	TRBJ1-2	TRBV28	NA	TGTGCCAGCAGTGGAGGGGGGCACTATGGCTACACCTTC	CASSGGGHYGYTF
TRBD1	TRBJ1-2	TRBV6-5	once	TGTGCCAGCAGTCCCCTCGACAGGGAGGGCTATGGCTACACCTTC	CASSPLDREGYGYTF
TRBD1	TRBJ1-6	TRBV30	NA	TGTGCCAACCAGGGGGATGGTAATTCACCCCTCCACTTT	CANQGDGNSPLHF
TRBD2	TRBJ2-1	TRBV6-9	NA	TGTGCCAGCAGTTATTCGAGTAGCGGGGGGCCTTACAACAATGAGCAGTTCTTC	CASSYSSSGGPYNNEQFF
NA	TRBJ2-7	TRBV5-1	NA	TGCGCCAGCAGCGAGGGTACGACCTACGAGCAGTACTTC	CASSEGTTYEQYF
NA	TRBJ1-5	TRBV5-1	NA	TGCGCCAGCAGCTTGACAGGAAATCAGCCCCAGCATTTT	CASSLTGNQPQHF
NA	TRBJ2-6	TRBV5-5	NA	TGTGCCAGCAGCTGGGCCAACTCTGGGGCCAACGTCCTGACTTTC	CASSWANSGANVLTF
NA	TRBJ1-3	TRBV11-1	NA	TGTGCCAGCAGCTTTTTCCGAGGGGAGTCTGGAAACACCATATATTTT	CASSFFRGESGNTIYF
NA	TRBJ1-6	TRBV6-5	NA	TGTGCCAGCAGTTACACCTTCGCACCCCTCCACTTT	CASSYTFAPLHF
TRBD1	TRBJ1-5	TRBV18	NA	TGTGCCAGCTCTACCGGACAGGTTTCGAGCAATCAGCCCCAGCATTTT	CASSTGQVSSNQPQHF
TRBD1	TRBJ2-7	TRBV7-8	few	TGTGCCAGCAGCTTAGGAGGGGGCCCAACCTACGAGCAGTACTTC	CASSLGGGPTYEQYF
NA	TRBJ1-1	TRBV30	NA	TGTGCCTGGAGCCCGAGATCCACTGAAGCTTTCTTT	CAWSPRSTEAFF
TRBD2	TRBJ2-7	TRBV4-1	NA	TGCGCCAGCAGCCAAGACCCGGGAGGGATGACCTACGAGCAGTACTTC	CASSQDPGGMTYEQYF